This T cell receptor beta chain comes out of a study of cytomegalovirus exposure and HLA in healthy donors. Study-level findings and limits: Rarity held for most TCR sequences, but there were some public TCRs that occurred in many donors.

The primer mix had 60 Vbeta and 13 Jbeta primers. TCRdb's copy holds only in-frame clones and misses some; the assay was immunoSEQ multiplex PCR. The sample has 120,000 or so clones, 81% seen once. The CDR3 is made up of 15 amino acids. The germline V gene encodes CDR1 SGHKS and CDR2 YYEKEE (reference sequence). Trimming removed 6 bases at V and 2 bases at J, with 15 bases between. Note on this clone: Its cognate antigen is unknown.

Sequenced: PBMCs. The chain combines TRBV5-5 with TRBJ2-4; possible D gene TRBD1, 5 bases. This sequence was found in a man aged 18 to 35 in good health and CMV-seropositive. CDR3 residues: CASTSGFWTKNIQYF. In DNA form, the CDR3 reads TGTGCCAGCACCTCAGGGTTTTGGACCAAAAACATTCAGTACTTC.